This T cell receptor (beta chain) was observed in a study of tumor-infiltrating lymphocytes in primary liver carcinoma. The CDR3 contains 15 residues. V was trimmed by 2 bases and J by 0 bases, leaving 11 bases between them. Germline-derived CDR1 and CDR2 are LNHDA and SQIVND (reference sequence). The authors took blood RNA from unsorted whole blood and also extracted germline DNA. TCR beta cDNA was made from approximately 500 ng total RNA with a constant-region primer. Modified slightly, ARM-PCR produced TCR beta libraries over three nested multiplex PCR rounds. A C-beta reverse primer was combined with TRBV1-TRBV30 forward primers in the first two PCR rounds, and each round had 10 cycles. TCRdb reanalysed the multiplex PCR reads using MiXCR and keeps one entry per CDR3 protein. The data contain 330,000 or so distinct CDR3 sequences, around 60% of them seen just once; the ten biggest clones take up about 6%.

The TCR comes from a middle-aged man with primary liver carcinoma and hepatitis B virus infection. The chain links TRBV19 to TRBJ2-7; possible D gene TRBD2, 5 bases. The sequenced sample was peripheral blood. This CDR3 reads CASSIRAVSSYEQYF. The CDR3 DNA reads as TGTGCCAGTAGTATACGAGCGGTTAGCTCCTACGAGCAGTACTTC.